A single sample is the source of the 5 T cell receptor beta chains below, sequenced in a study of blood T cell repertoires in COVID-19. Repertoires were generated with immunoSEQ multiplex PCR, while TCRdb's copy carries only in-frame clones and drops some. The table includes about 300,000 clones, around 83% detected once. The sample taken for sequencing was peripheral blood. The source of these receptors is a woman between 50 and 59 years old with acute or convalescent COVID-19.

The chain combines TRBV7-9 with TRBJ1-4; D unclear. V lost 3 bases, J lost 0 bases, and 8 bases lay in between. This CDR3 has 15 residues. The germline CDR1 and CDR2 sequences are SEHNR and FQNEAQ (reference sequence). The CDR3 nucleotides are TGTGCCAGCAGCTTCCCACAAACAACTAATGAAAAACTGTTTTTT. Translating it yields CASSFPQTTNEKLFF. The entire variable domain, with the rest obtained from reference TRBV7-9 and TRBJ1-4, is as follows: DTGVSQNPRHKITKRGQNVTFRCDPISEHNRLYWYRQTLGQGPEFLTYFQNEAQLEKSRLLSDRFSAERPKGSFSTLEIQRTEQGDSAMYLCASSFPQTTNEKLFFGSGTQLSVL.

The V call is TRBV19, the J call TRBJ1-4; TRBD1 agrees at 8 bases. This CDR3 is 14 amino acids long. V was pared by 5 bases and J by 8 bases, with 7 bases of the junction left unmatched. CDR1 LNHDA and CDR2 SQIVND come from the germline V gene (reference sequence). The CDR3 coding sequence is TGTGCCAGTAGTGCGGACAGGGTGGGCGAAAAACTGTTTTTT. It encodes CASSADRVGEKLFF.

DNA for the CDR3: TGTGCCAGTGGACTAGCGGGTAGCACAGATACGCAGTATTTT. Translation gives CASGLAGSTDTQYF. This rearrangement joins TRBV19 to TRBJ2-3; the match to TRBD2 covers 11 bases. This CDR3 comprises 14 residues. V was clipped by 8 bases and J by 0 bases; unmatched bases: 1. Germline V gene data show CDR1 as LNHDA and CDR2 as SQIVND (reference sequence).

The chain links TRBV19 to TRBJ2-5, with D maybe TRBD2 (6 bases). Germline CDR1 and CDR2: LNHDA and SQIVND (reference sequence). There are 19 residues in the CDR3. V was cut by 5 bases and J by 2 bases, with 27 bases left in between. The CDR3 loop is CASSRQSKQSVGSQETQYF. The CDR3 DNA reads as TGTGCCAGTAGTCGACAATCAAAACAATCTGTCGGGAGTCAAGAGACCCAGTACTTC.

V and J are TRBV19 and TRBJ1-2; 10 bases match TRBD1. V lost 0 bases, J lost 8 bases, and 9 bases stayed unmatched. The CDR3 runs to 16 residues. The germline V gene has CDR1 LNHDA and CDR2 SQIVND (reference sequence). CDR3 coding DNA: TGTGCCAGTAGTATAGATCCCCGACAGGGGGCGCGGGGCTACACCTTC. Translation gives CASSIDPRQGARGYTF.